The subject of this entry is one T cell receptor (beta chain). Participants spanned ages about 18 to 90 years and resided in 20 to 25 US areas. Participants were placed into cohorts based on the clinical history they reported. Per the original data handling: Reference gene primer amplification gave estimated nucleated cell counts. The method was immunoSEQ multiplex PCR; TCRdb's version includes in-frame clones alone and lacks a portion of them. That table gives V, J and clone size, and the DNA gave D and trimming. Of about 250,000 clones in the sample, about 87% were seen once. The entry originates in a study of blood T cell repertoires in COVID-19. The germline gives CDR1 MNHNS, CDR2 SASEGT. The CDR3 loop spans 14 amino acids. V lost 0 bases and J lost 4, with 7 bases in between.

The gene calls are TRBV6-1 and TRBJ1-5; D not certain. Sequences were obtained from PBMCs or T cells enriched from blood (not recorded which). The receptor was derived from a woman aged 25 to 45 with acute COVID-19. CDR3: CASSEAAGNQPQHF. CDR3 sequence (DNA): TGTGCCAGCAGTGAAGCGGCGGGGAATCAGCCCCAGCATTTT.